This is a list of T cell receptor beta chains from one sample in a study of T cell responses to AZD1222 COVID-19 vaccine. Data came from immunoSEQ multiplex PCR; TCRdb stores just in-frame clones and leaves some out. The table has just under 150,000 clones, 88% seen once. The starting material was peripheral blood, obtained 28 days after the second dose of the MenACWY control vaccine. All receptors come from an adult who received the MenACWY meningococcal vaccine as a control. The conserved cysteine and the conserved F or W are not part of the CDR3 here. Size is omitted from some rows. Given values are once, few, many or a class for expanded clones.

V gene	CDR3 length	J gene	clone size	CDR3 protein
TRBV7-9	11	TRBJ1-3	.	AGGRALGNTIY
TRBV9	14	TRBJ2-1	.	ASSVVPSGGGNEQF
TRBV27	13	TRBJ1-2	.	ASRPTGGRSYGYT
TRBV7-9	14	TRBJ2-2	.	ASTSTQGARTGELF
TRBV7-2	12	TRBJ1-5	few	ASSLSASNQPQH
TRBV2	9	TRBJ1-1	once	ASEWRAEAF
TRBV7-9	16	TRBJ2-7	.	ASSSLSGRTGTSYEQY
TRBV2	13	TRBJ2-1	.	ASSGGLAGYNEQF
TRBV29-1	14	TRBJ2-7	.	SVERATGSSSYEQY
TRBV10-3	11	TRBJ1-6	.	AISQGGNSPLH
TRBV12-5	13	TRBJ1-1	.	ASGLVTGGSTEAF
TRBV5-5	12	TRBJ1-1	few	ASSRGRMNTEAF
TRBV19	13	TRBJ2-1	once	ASSIGGASGGEQF
TRBV28	13	TRBJ1-1	.	ASMVGGASNTEAF
TRBV2	8	TRBJ2-1	.	ASGGGEQF
TRBV24-1	11	TRBJ1-1	.	ATGAEGNTEAF
TRBV4-3	14	TRBJ1-3	.	ASSQEHGYSGNTIY
TRBV7-8	13	TRBJ1-2	once	ASSQTGTGHYGYT
TRBV4-2	12	TRBJ2-7	once	ASSQSSGLYEQY
TRBV7-2	16	TRBJ2-3	few	ASSLLPGLAGRTDTQY
TRBV29-1	10	TRBJ1-2	.	SVEGNGGGYT
TRBV5-1	15	TRBJ1-4	few	ASSLVPPSATNEKLF
TRBV7-6	13	TRBJ1-6	.	ASRSGTLGGSPLH
TRBV7-3	13	TRBJ2-1	.	ASSISGSSYNEQF
TRBV4-1	13	TRBJ1-4	.	ASSQGAQTSEKLF
TRBV7-2	13	TRBJ1-6	.	ASSRRDTYNSPLH
TRBV5-1	11	TRBJ2-3	.	ASSIDRRNTQY
TRBV6-1	13	TRBJ2-6	.	ASSELRSGANVLT
TRBV4-1	13	TRBJ1-5	.	ASSQVRSGNQPQH
TRBV5-1	14	TRBJ1-2	once	ASSLVDTGLNYGYT
TRBV18	12	TRBJ2-2	once	ASSPGTYTGELF
TRBV4-1	10	TRBJ1-4	.	ASSQPYEKLF